This T cell receptor (beta chain) was captured by sequencing in a study of T cells after yellow fever vaccination (dated by TCRdb to about 2019). Describing the broader study: Libraries from fractions with low cell numbers were prepared with the SMART-Seq v4 Ultra Low Input RNA kit. To follow T-cell clones before and after both primary and booster YFV17D yellow fever vaccination, bulk TCR alpha and beta repertoires underwent longitudinal sequencing. Two healthy male donors, one aged 18 to 30 and one aged 30 to 40 years, were included in the cohort. Bulk PBMC replicates and cell subsets were isolated from blood drawn at multiple timepoints before and after both primary and secondary immunization.

Overall study results and their limits: Only a couple of donors were included in the study, so the extent to which the findings can be generalized is limited. A small share of clonotypes was detected in both CD4 and CD8 compartments, with the overlap likely arising from convergent recombination. After the booster, most clones that had expanded after primary vaccination were detected again (about 95% of CD4 and over 75% of CD8), suggesting broad maintenance of memory. Compared with the primary T-cell response, the secondary T-cell response was weaker but faster, peaking on day 5 rather than day 15. FACS-sorted repertoires could contain abundant contaminating clonotypes from the bulk population, so computational filtering was required.

Explained via the paper, the treatment or condition label denotes: live attenuated yellow fever vaccine strain. PBMCs were isolated from peripheral blood using a standard Ficoll-Paque protocol. CD4 and CD8 T-cell fractions were isolated with Dynabeads CD4 and CD8 positive selection kits. TriZol was used to extract RNA from bulk PBMCs, CD4 and CD8 fractions, and dextramer-positive and dextramer-negative fractions. The sequencing machine was an Illumina NovaSeq 6000. Synthesis of TCR cDNA relied on 5'RACE template switching, a step that introduced a universal primer site along with unique molecular identifiers. Priming of cDNA synthesis was performed from both the TCR alpha and TCR beta constant segments. Library amplification used two PCR steps, and the second PCR step added sample barcodes and sequencing adapters. Sequencing of the libraries was done on either Illumina HiSeq 2500 (2x100 bp) or NovaSeq (2x150 bp). The study's processing was this. Reads were demultiplexed and collapsed into UMI consensus sequences with MIGEC, and V(D)J alignment was performed with MiXCR. Using edgeR on replicate PBMC samples, clonotypes were called vaccine-responding if FDR was below 0.01 and the log2 fold change was above 5 up to day 15. Each bulk clonotype received a CD4 or CD8 identity based on whether the sequenced CD4 or CD8 repertoire contained that clonotype at higher abundance. TCRdb redid the processing of the public reads, applying fastp at Q25 and MiXCR, and retained in-frame beta chains. Rows merge per CDR3 protein into single entries with the most common DNA and genes. These V and J calls are TCRdb output, not the study's own analysis. The sample table holds hundreds of thousands of distinct CDR3 sequences, of which about an eighth were seen once. About 3% of the sample is taken by the ten largest.

As regards this clonotype: This receptor's antigen is unknown. Base qualities are not recorded, but no much larger clone differs from it by a single base.

From a lookup of the germline V gene, CDR1 and CDR2 are SGHRS and YFSETQ. Trimming costs V 0 bases and J 8 bases, and their ends lie 14 bases apart. The cysteine opens and the phenylalanine closes a CDR3 of 14 amino acids. The kept DNA is CDR3 alone, 42 bases in frame from the first base. The sample consisted of CD4+ T cells sorted from PBMCs, taken 15 days after the yellow fever booster vaccination. This clonotype originated in a man aged 18 to 30 who received the YFV17D yellow fever vaccine. Recombination joined TRBV5-1 with TRBJ1-2, and TRBD1 may be the D gene, going by 5 matching bases. Here the CDR3 is given as CASSLVAGTGGYTF. The DNA sequence is as follows: TGCGCCAGCAGCTTGGTAGCGGGGACTGGGGGCTACACCTTC.